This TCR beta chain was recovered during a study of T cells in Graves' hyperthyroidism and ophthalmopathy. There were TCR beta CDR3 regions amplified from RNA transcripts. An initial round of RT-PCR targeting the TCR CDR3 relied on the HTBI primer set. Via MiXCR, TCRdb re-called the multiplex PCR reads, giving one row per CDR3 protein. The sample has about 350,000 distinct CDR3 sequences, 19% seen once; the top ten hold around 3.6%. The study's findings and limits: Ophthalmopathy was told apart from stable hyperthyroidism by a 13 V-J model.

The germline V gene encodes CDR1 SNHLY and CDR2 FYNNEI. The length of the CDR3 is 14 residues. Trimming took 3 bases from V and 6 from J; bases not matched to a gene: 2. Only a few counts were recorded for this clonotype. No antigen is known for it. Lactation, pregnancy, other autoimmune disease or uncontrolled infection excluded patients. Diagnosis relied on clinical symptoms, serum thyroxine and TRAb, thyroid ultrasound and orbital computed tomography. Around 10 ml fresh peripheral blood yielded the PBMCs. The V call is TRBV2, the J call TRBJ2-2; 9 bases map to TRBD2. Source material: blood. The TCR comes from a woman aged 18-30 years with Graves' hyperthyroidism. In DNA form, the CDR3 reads TGTGCCAGCAGTGAGGGACTAGCCCCCGGGGAGCTGTTTTTT. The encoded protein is CASSEGLAPGELFF.